What follows are 28 T cell receptor beta chains derived from one specimen sequenced in a study of blood T cell repertoires in COVID-19. Using immunoSEQ multiplex PCR, the repertoire was profiled, and TCRdb retains in-frame clones only, with some absent. This sample has about 200,000 clones, with around four fifths found just once. The source material was PBMCs or T cells enriched from blood (not recorded which). Source of these receptors: a man between 40 and 49 years old who had recovered from COVID-19.

This clone has only a few counts. This chain links TRBV19 with TRBJ1-2; 9 bases agree with TRBD1. V trimming: 3 bases; J trimming: 7 bases; junction bases outside the gene matches: 12. Germline loops: CDR1 LNHDA, CDR2 SQIVND (reference sequence). The length of the CDR3 is 16 residues. This CDR3 reads CASSMSGTGRSTGYTF. CDR3 in DNA: TGTGCCAGTAGTATGAGCGGGACAGGGAGGTCGACTGGCTACACCTTC. Full variable domain (rest looked up from reference TRBV19 and TRBJ1-2): DGGITQSPKYLFRKEGQNVTLSCEQNLNHDAMYWYRQDPGQGLRLIYYSQIVNDFQKGDIAEGYSVSREKKESFPLTVTSAQKNPTAFYLCASSMSGTGRSTGYTFGSGTRLTVV.

The chain employs TRBV20-1 and TRBJ2-7, with a possible D match to TRBD1 (6 bases). Trimming shortened V by 3 bases and J by 5 bases, and 8 bases separated the two germline ends. The CDR3 runs 11 residues. Germline assignment: CDR1 DFQATT and CDR2 SNEGSKA (reference sequence). In DNA form, the CDR3 reads TGCAGTGCTAGTCAGGGGAACGAGCAGTACTTC. Its translation is CSASQGNEQYF.

The gene calls are TRBV6-5 and TRBJ1-5; the D is unclear. V was trimmed by 6 bases and J by 5 bases, leaving 11 bases between them. Germline V gives CDR1 MNHEY, CDR2 SVGAGI. The CDR3 has 13 residues. CDR3 DNA sequence: TGTGCCAGCAGCCTCAAACCGGATCAGCCCCAGCATTTT. Amino acids: CASSLKPDQPQHF.

The genes are TRBV18 and TRBJ1-3; tentatively, D is TRBD1 (5 bases). V was shortened by 4 bases and J by 4 bases, with 17 bases between the two germline ends. The CDR3 sequence is 16 residues long. Germline assignment: CDR1 KGHSH and CDR2 LQKENI. DNA of the CDR3: TGTGCCAGCTCACGGAACCCTGACAGACTCGGAAACACCATATATTTT. Its translation: CASSRNPDRLGNTIYF.

This rearrangement joins TRBV2 to TRBJ1-1; D gene uncertain. V lost 10 bases and J 8 bases, leaving 14 bases between the germline ends. This CDR3 region has 11 residues. The germline CDR1 and CDR2 sequences are SNHLY and FYNNEI. This CDR3 is CATARESEAFF. The DNA of the CDR3 is TGTGCCACCGCTCGGGAGTCCGAAGCTTTCTTT.

The chain links TRBV6-5 to TRBJ2-5; the match to TRBD1 covers 8 bases. The CDR3 is 15 amino acids. CDR1 and CDR2 from the germline V gene are MNHEY and SVGAGI. Trimming at V came to 2 bases and at J to 6 bases, leaving 8 bases not matched to a gene. The CDR3 region is CASSYRTGNLKTQYF. DNA of the CDR3: TGTGCCAGCAGTTACAGGACAGGGAATTTGAAGACCCAGTACTTC.

The gene calls are TRBV7-3 and TRBJ2-2, with 9 bases lining up with TRBD2. V trimming: 1 base; J trimming: 4 bases; junction bases outside the gene matches: 7. The CDR3 is made up of 17 amino acids. Per germline, CDR1 SGHTA and CDR2 FQGTGA. The CDR3 sequence: CASSLKSGRNTTGELFF. The CDR3 nucleotides read TGTGCCAGCAGCTTAAAAAGCGGGAGGAATACCACCGGGGAGCTGTTTTTT. The full variable domain, completed using reference TRBV7-3 and TRBJ2-2, is GAGVSQTPSNKVTEKGKYVELRCDPISGHTALYWYRQSLGQGPEFLIYFQGTGAADDSGLPNDRFFAVRPEGSVSTLKIQRTERGDSAVYLCASSLKSGRNTTGELFFGEGSRLTVL.

The chain combines TRBV5-8 with TRBJ2-1; D is uncertain. Germline lookup yields CDR1 SGHTS and CDR2 YDEGEE. This CDR3 is built from 12 residues. V lost 0 bases, J lost 9 bases, and 7 bases lay in between. The CDR3 nucleotides read TGTGCCAGCAGCTTGGTCGTTTCTGAGCAGTTCTTC. Protein product: CASSLVVSEQFF. The entire variable domain, with the rest obtained from reference TRBV5-8 and TRBJ2-1, is as follows: EAGVTQSPTHLIKTRGQQATLRCSPISGHTSVYWYQQALGLGLQFLLWYDEGEERNRGNFPPRFSGRQFPNYSSELNVNALELEDSALYLCASSLVVSEQFFGPGTRLTVL.

This chain connects TRBV9 to TRBJ2-1; TRBD2 matches at 7 bases. V dropped 4 bases and J dropped 3; count of bases not matched to a gene: 4. This CDR3 is built from 14 residues. From germline, CDR1 is SGDLS and CDR2 YYNGEE. As DNA, the CDR3 is TGTGCCAGCAGCCCCCCTAGCGGCTACAATGAGCAGTTCTTC. It yields the protein CASSPPSGYNEQFF.

The CDR3 protein is CASGQGWNYGYTF. For the CDR3, the DNA is TGCGCCAGTGGACAGGGTTGGAACTATGGCTACACCTTC. The rearrangement links TRBV5-1 to TRBJ1-2, with 8 bases identical to TRBD1. CDR3 length: 13 amino acids. Per germline, CDR1 SGHRS and CDR2 YFSETQ. Trimming at V came to 8 bases and at J to 2 bases, leaving 5 bases not matched to a gene.

This chain connects TRBV6-2 or TRBV6-3 to TRBJ1-2, with 8 nucleotides matching TRBD1. This CDR3 has 15 amino acids. The junction had 4 bases not matched to a gene; V was cut back by 0 bases and J by 4 bases. Per the germline V gene, CDR1 is MNHEY and CDR2 is SVGEGT. CDR3 sequence reads: CASSYSGQALYGYTF. In DNA, the CDR3 is TGTGCCAGCAGTTACTCGGGACAGGCCCTCTATGGCTACACCTTC.

The chain has TRBV7-2 and TRBJ2-2, with D perhaps TRBD2 (5 bases). The CDR3 length is 18 residues. The germline gives CDR1 SGHTA, CDR2 FQGNSA. V gave up 5 bases and J gave up 3 bases, with 22 bases separating them. CDR3 nucleotides: TGTGCCAGCAGCGGGGATCCGGAGGCCGGATTGGACACCGGGGAGCTGTTTTTT. Translated, it gives CASSGDPEAGLDTGELFF.

The gene calls are TRBV9 and TRBJ1-4; the D gene is possibly TRBD1 (6 bases). Germline V gives CDR1 SGDLS, CDR2 YYNGEE. V shed 5 bases and J shed 6 bases, with 20 bases lying between them. The CDR3 extends over 16 amino acids. Written as DNA, the CDR3 is TGTGCCAGCAGTCCCTCGGGGGGCCACGGGGATGAAAAACTGTTTTTT. This sequence encodes CASSPSGGHGDEKLFF.

The chain couples TRBV5-5 to TRBJ2-3, with 8 bases identical to TRBD2. CDR1 SGHKS and CDR2 YYEKEE come from the germline V gene (reference sequence). The junction had 2 bases not matched to a gene; V was cut back by 2 bases and J by 3 bases. The length of the CDR3 is 14 residues. As DNA, the CDR3 is TGTGCCAGCAGCTTACGGGAGGGGACAGATACGCAGTATTTT. Protein product: CASSLREGTDTQYF. The full variable domain, in which reference TRBV5-5 and TRBJ2-3 provide the parts outside the CDR3, is DAGVTQSPTHLIKTRGQQVTLRCSPISGHKSVSWYQQVLGQGPQFIFQYYEKEERGRGNFPDRFSARQFPNYSSELNVNALLLGDSALYLCASSLREGTDTQYFGPGTRLTVL.

This clone was observed a handful of times. This chain joins TRBV19 and TRBJ1-2, with D maybe TRBD1 (5 bases). The CDR3 consists of 11 residues. Germline CDR1 and CDR2: LNHDA and SQIVND (reference sequence). Trimming removed 10 bases at V and 4 bases at J, with 10 bases between. The CDR3 here is CATRGGYGYTF. The CDR3 region has the DNA TGTGCCACCCGGGGGGGCTATGGCTACACCTTC. Full variable domain (remainder filled in from reference TRBV19 and TRBJ1-2): DGGITQSPKYLFRKEGQNVTLSCEQNLNHDAMYWYRQDPGQGLRLIYYSQIVNDFQKGDIAEGYSVSREKKESFPLTVTSAQKNPTAFYLCATRGGYGYTFGSGTRLTVV.

The rearrangement joins TRBV2 to TRBJ2-7; the D is unclear. Between the trimmed V and J ends, which lost 4 bases and 2 bases, there was a span of 6 bases. This CDR3 comprises 12 residues. The germline V gene has CDR1 SNHLY and CDR2 FYNNEI. The CDR3 loop reads CASSVLPYEQYV. DNA for the CDR3: TGTGCCAGCAGTGTTCTTCCCTACGAGCAGTACGTC.

This rearrangement joins TRBV2 to TRBJ1-2; D unclear. Trimming removed 6 bases at V and 8 bases at J, with 16 bases between. This CDR3 region has 13 residues. CDR1 is SNHLY and CDR2 is FYNNEI in the germline V gene. CDR3 DNA: TGTGCCAGCAGAACTAGCACCTCAAGGGGCTACACCTTC. It specifies CASRTSTSRGYTF.

This rearrangement joins TRBV6-5 to TRBJ1-4; no clear D gene. The CDR3 runs to 15 residues. The V and J ends lost 7 bases and 0 bases respectively, with 12 bases between them. CDR1 and CDR2 from the germline V gene are MNHEY and SVGAGI. The CDR3: CASTPSGATNEKLFF. DNA for the CDR3: TGTGCCAGCACCCCGTCCGGGGCAACTAATGAAAAACTGTTTTTT.

This clone was observed many times. The chain carries TRBV7-2 and TRBJ1-1; a possible D gene is TRBD1 (6 bases). The CDR3 loop spans 15 amino acids. The germline V gene encodes CDR1 SGHTA and CDR2 FQGNSA. V lost 2 bases and J 3 bases, leaving 13 bases between the germline ends. DNA for the CDR3: TGTGCCAGCAGCTTATATAGGGGGTCGGACACTGAAGCTTTCTTT. As protein: CASSLYRGSDTEAFF.

The chain employs TRBV7-9 and TRBJ1-1; D is unclear. This CDR3 has 13 residues. Deletions cut 0 bases from V and 11 bases from J, with 13 bases between. Germline lookup yields CDR1 SEHNR and CDR2 FQNEAQ (reference sequence). The CDR3 loop reads CASSLAAGHAAFF. CDR3 coding DNA: TGTGCCAGCAGCTTAGCGGCAGGTCACGCGGCTTTCTTT.

The chain is built from TRBV7-8 and TRBJ1-6; 10 nucleotides match TRBD1. The CDR3 runs to 16 residues. Trimming at V came to 5 bases and at J to 10 bases, leaving 11 bases not matched to a gene. CDR1 SGHVS and CDR2 FQNEAQ come from the germline V gene. CDR3 protein: CASSLSRDRGGSPLHF. CDR3 bases: TGTGCCAGCAGCCTGAGCCGGGACAGGGGAGGATCACCCCTCCACTTT.

The gene calls are TRBV27 and TRBJ2-1, with 9 bases matching TRBD1. V trimming: 4 bases; J trimming: 5 bases; junction bases outside the gene matches: 6. CDR3 length: 15 residues. Germline loops: CDR1 MNHEY, CDR2 SMNVEV (reference sequence). In DNA, the CDR3 is TGTGCCAGCAGTTGGGACAGGGTAGGCAACAATGAGCAGTTCTTC. Its translation: CASSWDRVGNNEQFF.

The chain combines TRBV6-5 with TRBJ1-6; the match to TRBD1 covers 9 bases. From germline, CDR1 is MNHEY and CDR2 SVGAGI. This CDR3 is 14 amino acids long. The V and J ends lost 6 bases and 9 bases, in that order; junction bases with no gene match: 6. The CDR3 sequence is CASRPPTGGSPLHF. For the CDR3, the DNA is TGTGCCAGCAGACCTCCGACAGGGGGTTCACCCCTCCACTTT.

This clone was detected only a few times. The CDR3 region has the DNA TGTGCCAGCAGCCCGGCGACCGGGACAGGGGGGCCTACTAACTATGGCTACACCTTC. It encodes CASSPATGTGGPTNYGYTF. The rearrangement uses TRBV5-6 and TRBJ1-2, with 11 positions matching TRBD1. Germline CDR1 and CDR2: SGHDT and YYEEEE. This CDR3 region has 19 residues. V lost 4 bases, J lost 0 bases, and 14 bases stayed unmatched. Supplemented by reference TRBV5-6 and TRBJ1-2, the full variable domain reads DAGVTQSPTHLIKTRGQQVTLRCSPKSGHDTVSWYQQALGQGPQFIFQYYEEEERQRGNFPDRFSGHQFPNYSSELNVNALLLGDSALYLCASSPATGTGGPTNYGYTFGSGTRLTVV.

This clone was found once. The V gene is TRBV6-1, the J gene TRBJ1-2; the D gene is possibly TRBD1 (5 bases). V gave up 0 bases and J gave up 2 bases, with 7 bases separating them. Looked up from germline, CDR1 is MNHNS and CDR2 is SASEGT. CDR3 size: 14 residues. The CDR3 sequence is CASSEARQNYGYTF. As DNA, the CDR3 is TGTGCCAGCAGTGAAGCAAGACAGAACTATGGCTACACCTTC.

This clone has a single count. The chain has TRBV7-9 and TRBJ2-3, with a tentative D call TRBD2 (5 bases). The CDR3 is 13 residues long. V was trimmed by 5 bases and J by 4 bases, leaving 10 bases between them. In germline, CDR1 is SEHNR, CDR2 FQNEAQ (reference sequence). Written as DNA, the CDR3 is TGTGCCAGCAGCCCCTTTAGCGCAGATACGCAGTATTTT. Protein product: CASSPFSADTQYF.

V and J are TRBV7-9 and TRBJ1-3; 10 nucleotides line up with TRBD1. The germline gives CDR1 SEHNR, CDR2 FQNEAQ (reference sequence). Unmatched junction bases numbered 17, after V lost 5 bases and J lost 4 bases. The CDR3 runs to 19 residues. The DNA for the CDR3 is TGTGCCAGCAGCGGCCTCGGGACAGGGGCCCGCTTACCAGGAAACACCATATATTTT. Residues: CASSGLGTGARLPGNTIYF.

This sequence joins TRBV7-2 and TRBJ1-5; the D gene is possibly TRBD1 (5 bases). There are 16 residues in the CDR3. V was clipped by 2 bases and J by 0 bases, with 11 bases between them. Germline CDR1 reads SGHTA; CDR2 reads FQGNSA. The CDR3: CASSLSAGYSNQPQHF. Written as DNA, the CDR3 is TGTGCCAGCAGCTTAAGTGCAGGGTATAGCAATCAGCCCCAGCATTTT.